This T cell receptor (beta chain) originates from a study of vaccination and CD4 T cells after COVID-19. Study-level information: Four females and six males made up the convalescents, two of whom were Hispanic. Overlapping peptides covering the spike proteins of SARS-CoV-2, HCoV-NL63, HCoV-OC43 and HCoV-229E were added to stimulate cells. Study-wide points: Convalescent patients had 304 of 307 vaccine-specific clones showing spike mono-reactivity.

Indicated treatment: approximately nine-day PBMC culture with coronavirus spike peptide pools or control peptides (ViraFEST assay). Under the ViraFEST approach, antigen-specific T cells were expanded with peptide pools and TCRs subsequently sequenced. Sequencing of cultured CD4+ T cell DNA used the Oncomine TCR Beta short-read assay. From the PCR reads, TCRdb called clonotypes with MiXCR, one entry per CDR3 protein. The sample lists fewer than 15,000 distinct CDR3 sequences; about 47% were seen once. The V end lost 4 bases, the J end lost 2 bases, and 8 bases lay between the germline ends. CDR1 MNHNS and CDR2 SASEGT come from the germline V gene. The length of the CDR3 is 13 residues. With respect to this clonotype: What it binds is unknown.

This sequence was found in a human donor who had recovered from COVID-19. The sample was CD4+ T cells from blood, cultured in vitro. J is TRBJ1-2 and V is TRBV6-1; D is ambiguous. CDR3 nucleotide sequence: TGTGCCAGCAGTGCCCACCAGAACTATGGCTACACCTTC. Translation gives CASSAHQNYGYTF.